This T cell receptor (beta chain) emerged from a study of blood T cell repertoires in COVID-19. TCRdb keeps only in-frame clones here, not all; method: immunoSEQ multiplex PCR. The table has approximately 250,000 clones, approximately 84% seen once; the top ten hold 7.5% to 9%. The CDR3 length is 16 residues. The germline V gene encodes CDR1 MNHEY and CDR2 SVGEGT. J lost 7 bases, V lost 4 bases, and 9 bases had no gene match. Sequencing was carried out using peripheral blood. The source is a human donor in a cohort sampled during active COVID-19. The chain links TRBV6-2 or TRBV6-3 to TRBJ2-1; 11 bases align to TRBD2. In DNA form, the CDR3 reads TGTGCCAGCAGTTGGTTAGCGGGAGGGCCAAGGAATGAGCAGTTCTTC. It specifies CASSWLAGGPRNEQFF.